The clone carrying this T cell receptor (beta chain) was counted a few times. Its antigen is undetermined. The data belong to a study of T-cell reconstitution after alpha-beta-depleted transplantation in children. General observations from the study: After transplant, high TCRbeta diversity at day 60 in some patients arose from surviving recipient T cells and thymic progenitors. Expanded graft clones numbering several hundred reportedly gave rise to alpha-beta T cells about two months after transplant. Newly made T cells mostly supplied T-cell counts and diversity one year after transplant.

Researchers prepared the TCRbeta library using unique molecular identifiers, the study reports. A single record per CDR3 protein comes from TCRdb applying MiXCR to the PCR reads. This sample has about 340,000 distinct CDR3 sequences, with 15% to 20% found just once. The V gene lost 0 bases and the J gene lost 0 bases, with 12 bases spanning the gap. This CDR3 has 16 amino acids. Looked up from germline, CDR1 is SQVTM and CDR2 is ANQGSEA. This sample comprised PBMCs, mostly from graft donor cells, obtained 360 days after TCRalphabeta/CD19-depleted stem cell transplant. The receptor's source is a male patient aged 2 to 9 who had a stem cell transplant for acute lymphoblastic leukemia, so the T cells may come from the graft donor. V usage is TRBV29-1 and J usage is TRBJ1-3, with a tentative D call TRBD1 (6 bases). The CDR3 is CSVEDLGGDSGNTIYF. The CDR3 DNA is TGCAGCGTTGAAGATCTTGGGGGCGACTCTGGAAACACCATATATTTT.